This record looks at one T cell receptor beta chain sequence and its context. Original analysis: Estimated nucleated cell counts came from reference gene primer amplification. Profiled with immunoSEQ multiplex PCR; TCRdb holds only in-frame clones, not every one. V, J and clone size reflect that table, while D and trimming were determined from the DNA. The profile shows about 200,000 clones, 65% to 90% of them singletons. This entry belongs to a study of blood T cell repertoires in COVID-19. Looking at the study overall: Sites in the United States, Italy and Spain provided acute and convalescent COVID-19 samples. Nucleic acid was either cDNA or gDNA, and it came from T cells, B-cell-depleted T cells, or PBMCs.

During active infection, Seattle patients enrolled and were then monitored through disease. Trimming left V 0 bases short and J 3 bases short, with 4 bases between. This CDR3 is 12 amino acids long. CDR1 and CDR2 from the germline V gene are SGHRS and YFSETQ. The receptor was isolated from an older woman with COVID-19, enrolled during active disease. This chain connects TRBV5-1 to TRBJ2-7; D is undetermined. Sequenced: peripheral blood. DNA of the CDR3: TGCGCCAGCAGCTTGGGACTCTACGAGCAGTACTTC. Its translation: CASSLGLYEQYF.